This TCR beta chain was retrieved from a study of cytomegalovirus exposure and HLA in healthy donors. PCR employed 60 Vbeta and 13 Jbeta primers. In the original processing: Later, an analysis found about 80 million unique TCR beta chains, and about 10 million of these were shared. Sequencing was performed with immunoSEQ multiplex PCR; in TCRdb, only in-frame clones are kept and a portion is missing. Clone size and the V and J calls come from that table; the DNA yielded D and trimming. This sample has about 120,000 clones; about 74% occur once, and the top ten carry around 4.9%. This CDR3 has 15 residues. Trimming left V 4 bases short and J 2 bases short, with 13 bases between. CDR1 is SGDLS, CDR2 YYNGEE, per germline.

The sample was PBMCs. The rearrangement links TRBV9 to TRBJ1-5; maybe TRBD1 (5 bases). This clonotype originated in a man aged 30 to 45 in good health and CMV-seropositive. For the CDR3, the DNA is TGTGCCAGCAGCCAAGACGGCAGGGGCAATCAGCCCCAGCATTTT. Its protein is CASSQDGRGNQPQHF.